This TCR beta chain is drawn from a study of T cell responses to AZD1222 COVID-19 vaccine. Overall study context: Pooling covered second doses at about 4 or about 12 weeks. Overall study findings and caveats: Seropositive at baseline were only six AZD1222 recipients.

For this clone: Its antigen is not identified.

The junction had 12 bases not matched to a gene; V was cut back by 2 bases and J by 1 base. This CDR3 region has 20 residues. Germline-derived CDR1 and CDR2 are MDHEN and SYDVKM. TCRdb's table, derived via immunoSEQ multiplex PCR, lists solely in-frame clones and lacks some. The repertoire holds about 130,000 clones, with 85% to 95% as singletons. The J gene is TRBJ2-3, the V gene TRBV28; 13 bases map to TRBD2. The material sequenced was peripheral blood, taken on day 0 of AZD1222 vaccination. The sequence derives from an adult in good health. The CDR3 loop is CASSLRTSGRNLPGTDTQYF. The CDR3 DNA reads as TGTGCCAGCAGTTTACGGACTAGCGGGAGAAATCTACCTGGCACAGATACGCAGTATTTT. The whole variable domain, remainder taken from reference TRBV28 and TRBJ2-3, is DVKVTQSSRYLVKRTGEKVFLECVQDMDHENMFWYRQDPGLGLRLIYFSYDVKMKEKGDIPEGYSVSREKKERFSLILESASTNQTSMYLCASSLRTSGRNLPGTDTQYFGPGTRLTVL.